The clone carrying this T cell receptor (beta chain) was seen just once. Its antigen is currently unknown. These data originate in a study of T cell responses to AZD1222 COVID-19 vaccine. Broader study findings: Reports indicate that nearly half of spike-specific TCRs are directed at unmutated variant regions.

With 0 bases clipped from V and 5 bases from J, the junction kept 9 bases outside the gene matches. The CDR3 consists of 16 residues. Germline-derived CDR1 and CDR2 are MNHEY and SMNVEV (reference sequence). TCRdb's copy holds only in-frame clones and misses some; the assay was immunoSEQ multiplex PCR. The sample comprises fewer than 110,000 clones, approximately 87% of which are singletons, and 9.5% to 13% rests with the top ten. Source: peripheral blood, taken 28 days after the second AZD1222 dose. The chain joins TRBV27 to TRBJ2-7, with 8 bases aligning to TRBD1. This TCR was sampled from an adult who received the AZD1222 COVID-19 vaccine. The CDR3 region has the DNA TGTGCCAGCAGTTTATCTTTAGGGACAGGAGAACACGAGCAGTACTTC. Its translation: CASSLSLGTGEHEQYF.